This TCR beta chain was obtained from a study of T cell responses to AZD1222 COVID-19 vaccine. Trimming took 5 bases from V and 8 from J, leaving 19 bases between them. The CDR3 is made up of 15 amino acids. Germline V lookup: CDR1 SGHTA, CDR2 FQGNSA. Measured with immunoSEQ multiplex PCR; TCRdb has only the in-frame clones, and not every one. This sample has 100,000 to 150,000 clones, with 88% found just once. Comment on this clone: The antigen is undetermined.

Study-wide results and limits: Clonal diversity was possibly underestimated; the donors were predominantly white British and more often female. At baseline, seropositivity was found in only six or seven AZD1222 recipients.

The J gene is TRBJ1-5, the V gene TRBV7-2, with a tentative D call TRBD1 (6 bases). The sample in question was peripheral blood, obtained on day 0 of AZD1222 vaccination. The origin of this receptor is an adult in good health. Written as DNA, the CDR3 is TGTGCCAGCAGCGGGGGAGGGCAGGGGTTGAAGCCCCAGCATTTT. Its translation: CASSGGGQGLKPQHF.